This T cell receptor beta chain comes out of a study of blood T cell repertoires in COVID-19. V was pared by 2 bases and J by 5 bases, with 6 bases of the junction left unmatched. This CDR3 contains 15 residues. Germline V gives CDR1 KGHSH, CDR2 LQKENI. Per the original methods: Amplification of reference gene primers was used by the study to estimate nucleated cell counts. TCRdb's table, derived via immunoSEQ multiplex PCR, lists solely in-frame clones and lacks some. V, J and clone size reflect that table, while D and trimming were determined from the DNA. The table lists about 110,000 clones, 88% of them singletons.

The sample taken for sequencing was peripheral blood. This chain connects TRBV18 to TRBJ2-3, with 8 bases matching TRBD1. The TCR originated in a woman in her forties or fifties with acute or convalescent COVID-19. The CDR3 loop reads CASSPIQGAGDTQYF. The CDR3, as DNA: TGTGCCAGCTCACCAATCCAGGGGGCAGGAGATACGCAGTATTTT.